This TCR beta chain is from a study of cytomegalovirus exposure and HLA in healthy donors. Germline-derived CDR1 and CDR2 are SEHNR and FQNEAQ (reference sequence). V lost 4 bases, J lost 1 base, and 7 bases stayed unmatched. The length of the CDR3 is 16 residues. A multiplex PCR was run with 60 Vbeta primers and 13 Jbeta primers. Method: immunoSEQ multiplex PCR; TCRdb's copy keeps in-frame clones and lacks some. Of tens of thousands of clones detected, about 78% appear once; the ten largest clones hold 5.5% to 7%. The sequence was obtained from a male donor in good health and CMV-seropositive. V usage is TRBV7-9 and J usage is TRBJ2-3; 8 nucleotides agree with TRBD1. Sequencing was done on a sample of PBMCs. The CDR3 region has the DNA TGTGCCAGCAGCTCCTTCCGGGGACAGGGCACAGATACGCAGTATTTT. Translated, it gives CASSSFRGQGTDTQYF.